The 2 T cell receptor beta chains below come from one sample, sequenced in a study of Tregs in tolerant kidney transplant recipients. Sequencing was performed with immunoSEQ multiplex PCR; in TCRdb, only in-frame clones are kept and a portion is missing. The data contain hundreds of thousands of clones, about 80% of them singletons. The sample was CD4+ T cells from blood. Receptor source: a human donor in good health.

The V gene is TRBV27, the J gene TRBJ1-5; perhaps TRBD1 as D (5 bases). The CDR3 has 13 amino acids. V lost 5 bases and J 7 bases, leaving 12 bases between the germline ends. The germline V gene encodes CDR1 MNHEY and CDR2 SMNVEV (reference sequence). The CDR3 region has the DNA TGTGCCAGCAGTGGCAGGGTCGACCAGCCCCAGCATTTT. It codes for CASSGRVDQPQHF.

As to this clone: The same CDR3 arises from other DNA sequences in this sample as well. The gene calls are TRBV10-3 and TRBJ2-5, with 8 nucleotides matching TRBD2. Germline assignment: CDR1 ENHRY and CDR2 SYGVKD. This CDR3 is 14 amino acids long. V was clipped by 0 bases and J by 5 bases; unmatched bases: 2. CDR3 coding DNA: TGTGCCATCAGTGAGTCCGGGAGGGCGGAGACCCAGTACTTC. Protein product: CAISESGRAETQYF.